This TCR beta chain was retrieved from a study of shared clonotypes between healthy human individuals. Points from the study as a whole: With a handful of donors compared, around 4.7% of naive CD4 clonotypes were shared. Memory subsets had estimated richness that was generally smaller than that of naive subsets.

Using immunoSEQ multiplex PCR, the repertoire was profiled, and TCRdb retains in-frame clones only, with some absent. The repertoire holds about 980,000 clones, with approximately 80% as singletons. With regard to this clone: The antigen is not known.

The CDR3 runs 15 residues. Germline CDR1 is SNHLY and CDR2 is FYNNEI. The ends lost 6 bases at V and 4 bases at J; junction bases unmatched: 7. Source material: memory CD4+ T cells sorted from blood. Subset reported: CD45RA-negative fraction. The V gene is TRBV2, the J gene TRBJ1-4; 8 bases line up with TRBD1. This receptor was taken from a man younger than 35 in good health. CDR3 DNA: TGTGCCAGCAGGGCCCGCGACAGGGGTAATGAAAAACTGTTTTTT. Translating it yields CASRARDRGNEKLFF.